This T cell receptor beta chain originates from a study of response to subunit inactivated influenza vaccine. This CDR3 region has 15 residues. The V gene end was trimmed by 5 bases and the J gene end by 2 bases; junction bases not matched to a gene: 7. The V gene's germline CDR1 is MDHEN and CDR2 SYDVKM. This clonotype was found a few times. TCRdb re-analysed the RT-PCR reads in MiXCR, keeping a single row per CDR3 protein. The table shows just under 550,000 distinct CDR3 sequences, with under 30% occurring only once. In addition, the sample was reused for a study of T cells expressing NK-cell markers. That paper states: A 5'RACE template switching approach incorporating UMIs was used to make TCR beta cDNA.

This specimen was CD4+ T cells sorted from PBMCs, taken less than 13 days after vaccination. The chain employs TRBV28 and TRBJ2-3, with 7 bases identical to TRBD1. This TCR was sampled from a man aged 45 to 65 who received an inactivated influenza vaccine. The CDR3 loop is CASSNYRGNTDTQYF. In nucleotides, the CDR3 is TGTGCCAGCAGTAACTACAGGGGTAACACAGATACGCAGTATTTT.